This TCR beta chain was recovered during a study of control samples from healthy donors and cancer patients. Repertoires were generated with immunoSEQ multiplex PCR, while TCRdb's copy carries only in-frame clones and drops some. The top ten clones hold approximately 8% of a sample with 100,000 to 150,000 clones, nearly 90% of them seen once. V gave up 5 bases and J gave up 4 bases, with 14 bases separating them. Germline CDR1 and CDR2: SGHVS and FQNEAQ. The CDR3 has 14 residues. The sequencing sample was made of PBMCs. This receptor was identified in a man aged 45-65 years with head and neck cancer. The V and J genes are TRBV7-8 and TRBJ1-1; D is ambiguous. The CDR3 spells CASSGRLLSTEAFF. The CDR3 region has the DNA TGTGCCAGCAGCGGACGTCTTCTGAGCACTGAAGCTTTCTTT. The full variable domain, rest sourced from reference TRBV7-8 and TRBJ1-1, is GAGVSQSPRYKVAKRGQDVALRCDPISGHVSLFWYQQALGQGPEFLTYFQNEAQLDKSGLPSDRFFAERPEGSVSTLKIQRTQQEDSAVYLCASSGRLLSTEAFFGQGTRLTVV.